A few counts support the clone carrying this T cell receptor beta chain. A library of TCRbeta sequences, prepared with unique molecular identifiers, was generated. Each CDR3 protein is one row after TCRdb ran MiXCR on the PCR reads. In the table there are more than 200,000 distinct CDR3 sequences, roughly a quarter of which are singletons. Germline lookup yields CDR1 DFQATT and CDR2 SNEGSKA (reference sequence). The length of the CDR3 is 14 residues. The J segment lost 6 bases and the V segment lost 0 bases, leaving 4 bases of the junction unmatched. These data come from a study of T-cell reconstitution after alpha-beta-depleted transplantation in children.

The sequenced sample was PBMCs, obtained before TCRalphabeta/CD19-depleted stem cell transplant. The receptor comes from a girl aged 2-10 years with Fanconi anemia, due to receive a stem cell transplant. The chain employs TRBV20-1 and TRBJ1-2; 10 bases are shared with TRBD1. The CDR3 nucleotides are TGCAGTGCTAGAGACCCGGGACAGGGGCATGGCTACACCTTC. It codes for CSARDPGQGHGYTF.